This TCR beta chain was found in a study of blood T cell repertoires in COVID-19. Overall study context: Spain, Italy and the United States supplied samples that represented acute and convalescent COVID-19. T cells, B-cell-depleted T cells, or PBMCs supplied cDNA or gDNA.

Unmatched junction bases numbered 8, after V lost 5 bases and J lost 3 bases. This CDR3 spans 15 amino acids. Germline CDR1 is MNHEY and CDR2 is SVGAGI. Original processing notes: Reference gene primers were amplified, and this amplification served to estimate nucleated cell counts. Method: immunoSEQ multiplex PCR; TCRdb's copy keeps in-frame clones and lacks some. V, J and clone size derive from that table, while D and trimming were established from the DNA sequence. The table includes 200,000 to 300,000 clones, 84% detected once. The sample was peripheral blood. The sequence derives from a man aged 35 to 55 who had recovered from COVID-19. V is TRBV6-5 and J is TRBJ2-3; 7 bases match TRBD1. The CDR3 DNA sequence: TGTGCCAGCAGTAAGATTGGACAGGTGACAGATACGCAGTATTTT. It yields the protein CASSKIGQVTDTQYF.